This T cell receptor (beta chain) was recorded in a study of blood T cells in healthy people across ages (dated by TCRdb to 2015 to 2017). Concerning the study at large: In model experiments, template switching captured about one uniquely barcoded TCR beta cDNA molecule for every two T cells. To avoid experimental bias, donors of different ages were randomly spread across the sequencing lanes. Two additional independent replicas of 1 million unique cDNA reads from the same blood draw were analyzed for two donors (one aged 18 to 30 and one aged 80 or older). Donors were grouped into four age groups: young (average 16 years), middle-aged (around 39), aged (around 60) and long-lived (roughly 80). The study measured age-related changes in TCR beta repertoire diversity using deep sequencing normalized with unique cDNA molecular identifiers. General findings and caveats noted by the study authors: The CMV infection status of donors was not known, potentially confounding age-related changes in expanded clonotypes. Estimates of total diversity from one million sequenced T cells were regarded as lower bounds and underestimates. Since profiling was done on bulk unsorted PBMCs, naive and antigen-experienced compartments could not be conclusively compared. As age increased, observed TCR beta diversity per million T cells dropped in a roughly linear way, and a significant reduction was already evident by age around 41. A strong correlation was found between observed TCR beta diversity and the percentage of naive T cells measured by flow cytometry. Compared with the aged group, more naive CD4+ T cells, fewer expanded clones and increased TCR diversity were shown by the long-lived group, suggesting age selection.

Libraries were made using 5' RACE. The instrument was an Illumina HiSeq 2500. A second PCR of about 7 to 12 cycles was performed with a sample-barcoded 5' primer and a J-beta primer mix. A unique molecular identifier was introduced onto each TCR beta cDNA molecule by a template-switch 5' adaptor carrying 12 random nucleotides. Each sample yielded at least 2.5 million CDR3-containing paired-end reads. All of the RNA was converted into first-strand cDNA using the Mint cDNA synthesis kit, with a TRBC-specific oligonucleotide serving as the primer. All cDNA was treated with uracil-DNA glycosylase and then went through a first 18-cycle PCR with the universal primers M1SS and BC2_uni_R. The study's processing was this. For normalization, 1 million high-quality reads, each with a distinct molecular identifier, were randomly selected from each sample. Instead of being binned into consensus sequences, reads that shared molecular identifiers were thrown out. MiTCR, run with a Q25 quality threshold and the strictest error-elimination algorithm, handled CDR3 identification, clonotype clustering and error correction. A nonparametric unseen species model with Euler transformation was used to estimate lower-bound total TCR beta diversity. TCRdb ran its own pipeline on the public reads, namely fastp trimming at Q25 and MiXCR clone calling, and kept in-frame beta chains. Duplicate CDR3 protein sequences are folded into a single record with the most common DNA and genes. The V and J calls were not made by the authors but by TCRdb's processing. The sample table records 600,000 to 650,000 distinct CDR3 sequences; 58% of these occur just once. The ten largest clonotypes hold roughly 34% of the sample.

For CDR1 and CDR2, the germline V gene lists SGHDN and FVKESK. Reading from cysteine to phenylalanine, the CDR3 counts 12 amino acids. Only CDR3 DNA is held: 36 bases, read in frame from base 1. The junction shows trimming of 4 bases on V and 11 bases on J, plus 14 bases between the germline ends. The donors were around 39 Caucasian individuals from Russia, aged roughly 6 to 100 years, who were systemically healthy. Around 10 milliliters of peripheral blood were collected from each donor into EDTA-treated Vacutainer tubes. Ficoll-Paque density-gradient centrifugation was used to isolate PBMCs, with at least 6.5 million per sample. Trizol reagent was used to extract total RNA from the PBMCs, yielding at least 6 micrograms per sample. For every donor, flow cytometry on a PBMC aliquot measured the percentage of naive CD45RAhigh/CD27high T cells. As concerns this clonotype: Its antigen remains unidentified. Base qualities are not provided; no much larger clone lies one nucleotide away.

This chain joins TRBV14 to TRBJ2-5, and possibly TRBD1, on 6 matching bases. The TCR comes from a man aged 55-75 years in good health. Sequenced material: blood. The CDR3 is CASSPQGMRQYF. The base sequence is TGTGCCAGCAGCCCACAGGGTATGCGGCAGTACTTC.